A selection of T cell receptor beta chains follows, all from one sample in a study of blood T cells in healthy people across ages. TCRdb analysed the 5' RACE reads with MiXCR anew, one entry per CDR3 protein. The sample includes around 1.1 million distinct CDR3 sequences, 35% to 40% of them seen just once. Source material: blood. Receptors originate from a man aged 18 to 29 in good health. Each CDR3 is given with its conserved first and last residue. A D gene is named only where the DNA matches it firmly. Rows may omit the clone size; those that give it use once, few, many or a size class.

CDR3 protein	CDR3 DNA	J gene	V gene	D gene	clone size
CASSLSRDSYGYTF	TGTGCCAGCAGTTTATCGCGGGACAGCTATGGCTACACCTTC	TRBJ1-2	TRBV27	TRBD1	many
CSVVHYGYTF	TGCAGCGTTGTCCACTATGGCTACACCTTC	TRBJ1-2	TRBV29-1	.	many
CASSLAPDRNYGYTF	TGCGCCAGCAGCTTGGCCCCGGACAGGAACTATGGCTACACCTTC	TRBJ1-2	TRBV5-1	TRBD1	.
CASSYSLRDSYNSPLHF	TGTGCCAGCAGTTACTCTCTCAGGGACTCTTATAATTCACCCCTCCACTTT	TRBJ1-6	TRBV6-5	.	.
CASSYASRQVDYGYTF	TGCGCCAGCAGCTATGCCTCCAGACAGGTAGACTATGGCTACACCTTC	TRBJ1-2	TRBV5-1	.	.
CSARHRGVLAGTANTGELFF	TGCAGTGCTAGACACCGGGGGGTACTAGCGGGGACCGCGAACACCGGGGAGCTGTTTTTT	TRBJ2-2	TRBV20-1	TRBD2	.
CASSLAHQETQYF	TGCGCCAGCAGCTTGGCCCATCAAGAGACCCAGTACTTC	TRBJ2-5	TRBV5-1	.	.
CAIRDRSSYNSPLHF	TGTGCCATCAGGGACAGGAGCTCCTATAATTCACCCCTCCACTTT	TRBJ1-6	TRBV10-3	TRBD1	.
CASSVEAVDGYTF	TGCGCCAGCAGCGTGGAGGCGGTAGATGGCTACACCTTC	TRBJ1-2	TRBV5-1	.	.
CASSSPRTYRGEYNSPLHF	TGTGCCAGCAGTTCTCCTAGAACTTACAGGGGGGAATATAATTCACCCCTCCACTTT	TRBJ1-6	TRBV27	TRBD1	once
CASSLTGGRVGEQFF	TGTGCCAGCAGTTTGACAGGGGGAAGAGTAGGTGAGCAGTTCTTC	TRBJ2-1	TRBV28	TRBD1	many
CASSPPGLFVEKLFF	TGTGCCAGCAGCCCTCCGGGACTGTTCGTCGAAAAACTGTTTTTT	TRBJ1-4	TRBV7-9	.	.
CASSYYRGEGYHEQFF	TGTGCCAGCAGTTATTACCGGGGGGAAGGCTATCATGAGCAGTTCTTC	TRBJ2-1	TRBV27	TRBD2	.
CASSTLERTGVGRNQPQHF	TGTGCCAGCAGCACCCTCGAGAGGACAGGGGTCGGTAGGAATCAGCCCCAGCATTTT	TRBJ1-5	TRBV7-8	TRBD1	.
CSGTELNYGYTF	TGCAGTGGTACCGAGCTTAACTATGGCTACACCTTC	TRBJ1-2	TRBV20-1	.	.
CASTTADRDYGYTF	TGTGCCAGCACCACCGCGGACAGGGACTATGGCTACACCTTC	TRBJ1-2	TRBV12-3/TRBV12-4	TRBD1	many
CASTLSGGGADTQYF	TGTGCCAGCACTCTTAGCGGGGGAGGTGCAGATACGCAGTATTTT	TRBJ2-3	TRBV12-3/TRBV12-4	TRBD2	many
CSVRRSSYNEQFF	TGCAGCGTTCGCAGGAGCTCCTACAATGAGCAGTTCTTC	TRBJ2-1	TRBV29-1	.	.
CASRAGSNQPQHF	TGTGCCAGCAGGGCCGGAAGCAATCAGCCCCAGCATTTT	TRBJ1-5	TRBV5-1	.	many
CASSLIMAGGFLGNEQFF	TGTGCCAGCAGCTTAATAATGGCGGGGGGGTTCCTCGGCAATGAGCAGTTCTTC	TRBJ2-1	TRBV7-9	TRBD2	few
CSAWDLYSNQPQHF	TGCAGTGCGTGGGACCTATATAGCAATCAGCCCCAGCATTTT	TRBJ1-5	TRBV20-1	.	.
CASSLSRYEQFF	TGTGCCAGCAGTTTGTCCCGGTATGAGCAGTTCTTC	TRBJ2-1	TRBV12-3/TRBV12-4	.	.
CSASPGQGATSGYTF	TGCAGTGCTAGCCCTGGACAGGGGGCAACAAGTGGCTACACCTTC	TRBJ1-2	TRBV20-1	TRBD1	.
CASSASGDDLDTQYF	TGTGCCAGCAGCGCTTCAGGGGATGATTTAGATACGCAGTATTTT	TRBJ2-3	TRBV7-2	.	.
CRPLPTAGTGGGLGYTF	TGCAGACCCCTCCCCACCGCCGGGACAGGGGGGGGCTTAGGCTACACCTTC	TRBJ1-2	TRBV20-1	TRBD1	.
CASSSDQGEGQPQHF	TGTGCCAGCAGTTCCGATCAGGGGGAAGGTCAGCCCCAGCATTTT	TRBJ1-5	TRBV28	TRBD1	few
CASSPPSGNSIIADTQYF	TGTGCCAGCTCACCACCGTCCGGAAATAGTATCATTGCAGATACGCAGTATTTT	TRBJ2-3	TRBV18	.	.
CSAVSGNTGELFF	TGCAGCGCCGTTAGCGGAAACACCGGGGAGCTGTTTTTT	TRBJ2-2	TRBV29-1	.	many
CASSQARTSAPYNEQFF	TGTGCCAGCAGCCAAGCAAGGACTAGCGCACCGTACAATGAGCAGTTCTTC	TRBJ2-1	TRBV4-2	TRBD2	few
CASSPSGWVAGQSNYGYTF	TGTGCCAGCAGCCCTAGTGGTTGGGTCGCGGGACAGAGTAACTATGGCTACACCTTC	TRBJ1-2	TRBV9	TRBD1	.
CASSQDLRIFSTDTQYF	TGCGCCAGCAGCCAAGATCTCCGAATTTTTAGCACAGATACGCAGTATTTT	TRBJ2-3	TRBV4-3	.	many